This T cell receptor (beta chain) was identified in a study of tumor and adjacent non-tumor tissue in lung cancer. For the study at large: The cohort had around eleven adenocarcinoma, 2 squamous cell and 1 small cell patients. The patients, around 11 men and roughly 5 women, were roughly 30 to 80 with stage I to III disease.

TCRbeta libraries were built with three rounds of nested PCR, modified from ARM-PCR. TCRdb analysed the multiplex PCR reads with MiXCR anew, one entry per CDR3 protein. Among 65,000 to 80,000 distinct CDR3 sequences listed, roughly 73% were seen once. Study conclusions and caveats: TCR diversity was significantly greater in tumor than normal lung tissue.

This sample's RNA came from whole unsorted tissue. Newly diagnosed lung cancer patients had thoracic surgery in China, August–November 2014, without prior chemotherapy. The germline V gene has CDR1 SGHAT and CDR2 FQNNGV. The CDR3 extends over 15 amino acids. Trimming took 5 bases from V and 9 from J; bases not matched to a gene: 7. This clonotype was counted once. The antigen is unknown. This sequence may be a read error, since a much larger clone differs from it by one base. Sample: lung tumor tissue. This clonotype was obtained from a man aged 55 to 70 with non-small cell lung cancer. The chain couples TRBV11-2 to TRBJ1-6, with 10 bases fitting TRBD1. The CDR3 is CASSPDRGLSSPLHF. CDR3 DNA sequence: TGTGCCAGCAGCCCCGACAGGGGGCTAAGTTCACCCCTCCACTTT.